This is a list of T cell receptor beta chains from one sample in a study of spatial heterogeneity in lung cancer. TCRdb passed the 5' RACE reads through MiXCR, listing each CDR3 protein once. Of around 63,000 distinct CDR3 sequences listed, under 7.5% are singletons. The material sequenced was PBMCs, taken at surgery. The receptors come from a female donor with early-stage non-small cell lung cancer. Both conserved end residues are part of each CDR3. The order of the fields is V gene, CDR3 length, J gene, CDR3 protein.

TRBV9	14	TRBJ1-2	CASSPLLHNYGYTF
TRBV5-1	12	TRBJ2-2	CASSPNTGELFF
TRBV29-1	14	TRBJ2-2	CSVEVGQGTGELFF
TRBV7-6	12	TRBJ2-1	CASSPRANEQFF
TRBV29-1	14	TRBJ2-2	CSVLAGGGTGELFF
TRBV12-3/TRBV12-4	16	TRBJ2-3	CASSPRTRLHKDTQYF
TRBV18	16	TRBJ1-1	CASSVRDRYTNAEAFF
TRBV20-1	14	TRBJ2-2	CSVTGGRSAGELFF
TRBV5-1	17	TRBJ2-5	CASSPRLAGGPSETQYF
TRBV27	14	TRBJ2-7	CASSPQGSSYEQYF
TRBV7-9	13	TRBJ1-1	CASSLVGSTEAFF
TRBV28	14	TRBJ2-1	CASSLGTVWNEQFF
TRBV5-5	16	TRBJ1-6	CASSLGQGASNSPLHF
TRBV12-3/TRBV12-4	16	TRBJ2-3	CASSLYRGASTDTQYF
TRBV29-1	13	TRBJ1-2	CSSLPYRGEGYTF
TRBV29-1	13	TRBJ1-1	CSVEELGGTEAFF
TRBV9	14	TRBJ2-5	CASSVRDGQETQYF
TRBV4-1	15	TRBJ1-5	CASSLTDRINQPQHF
TRBV2	13	TRBJ2-1	CASSRTSVNEQFF
TRBV5-1	11	TRBJ2-2	CASSNVGELFF
TRBV4-2	16	TRBJ2-1	CASSRPGTSPYNEQFF
TRBV5-1	12	TRBJ1-2	CASSPGQGGYTF
TRBV5-4	13	TRBJ1-6	CASRPSRNSPLHF
TRBV27	14	TRBJ1-5	CANSPRGENQPQHF
TRBV6-5	12	TRBJ1-2	CASSYAGGGYTF
TRBV6-4	16	TRBJ2-1	CASSSPGAGGYNEQFF
TRBV6-1	12	TRBJ1-6	CASQGDNSPLHF
TRBV11-2	13	TRBJ1-1	CASSSLVRTEAFF
TRBV7-8	15	TRBJ1-2	CASSLVGDRHYGYTF
TRBV28	16	TRBJ1-2	CASTQGGSLSPIGYTF
TRBV9	14	TRBJ2-3	CASSGASSTDTQYF
TRBV7-3	15	TRBJ2-5	CASSLTNGRGETQYF
TRBV12-3/TRBV12-4	13	TRBJ1-1	CASRPDEDTEAFF
TRBV11-2	13	TRBJ2-7	CASSSWDSYEQYF